Listed below are T cell receptor beta chains from one sample, sequenced in a study of blood T cell repertoires in COVID-19. Libraries were prepared by immunoSEQ multiplex PCR; TCRdb keeps only in-frame clonotypes and omits some of them. The table shows some 73,000 clones, with 73% occurring only once. Material: peripheral blood. Every receptor here comes from a man in his 60s with acute or convalescent COVID-19. Both conserved end residues are part of each CDR3. A D gene is named only where the DNA matches it firmly. The size entry is marked missing in some rows and otherwise reads once, few, many or a size class.

abundance: many
v_gene: TRBV5-8
d_gene: TRBD1
j_gene: TRBJ2-1
CDR3nt: TGTGCCAGCAGCGGACAGGGGTGGGGAAGGAGCAATGAGCAGTTCTTC
CDR3aa: CASSGQGWGRSNEQFF

abundance: NA
v_gene: TRBV5-6
d_gene: NA
j_gene: TRBJ1-1
CDR3nt: TGTGCCAGCAGCTTGACTGTGAACACTGAAGCTTTCTTT
CDR3aa: CASSLTVNTEAFF

abundance: NA
v_gene: TRBV24-1
d_gene: NA
j_gene: TRBJ2-5
CDR3nt: TGTGCCACCAGTGATTCACGGGGGTTCGGCCAAGAGACCCAGTACTTC
CDR3aa: CATSDSRGFGQETQYF

abundance: once
v_gene: TRBV19
d_gene: NA
j_gene: TRBJ1-2
CDR3nt: TGTGCCAGTAACGGCGGTGGCTACACCTTC
CDR3aa: CASNGGGYTF

abundance: once
v_gene: TRBV30
d_gene: NA
j_gene: TRBJ1-1
CDR3nt: TGTGCCTGGAGCGGGTACCGGAACACTGAAGCTTTCTTT
CDR3aa: CAWSGYRNTEAFF

abundance: NA
v_gene: TRBV5-1
d_gene: NA
j_gene: TRBJ1-1
CDR3nt: TGCGCCAGCAGCTTTTTACTTGGCGGGACGAACACTGAAGCTTTCTTT
CDR3aa: CASSFLLGGTNTEAFF

abundance: NA
v_gene: TRBV24-1
d_gene: NA
j_gene: TRBJ2-5
CDR3nt: TGTGCCACCAGTGATTGGGCAGGGGGGCAAGAGACCCAGTACTTC
CDR3aa: CATSDWAGGQETQYF

abundance: NA
v_gene: TRBV28
d_gene: NA
j_gene: TRBJ2-3
CDR3nt: TGTGCCAGCAGCCTCGTTACAGATACGCAGTATTTT
CDR3aa: CASSLVTDTQYF

abundance: NA
v_gene: TRBV6-1
d_gene: TRBD1
j_gene: TRBJ2-3
CDR3nt: TGTGCCAGCAGTGAACAGACAGGGGGCACAGATACGCAGTATTTT
CDR3aa: CASSEQTGGTDTQYF

abundance: NA
v_gene: TRBV7-8
d_gene: NA
j_gene: TRBJ2-7
CDR3nt: TGTGCCAGCAGCCAATACGGACAATCCTACGAGCAGTACTTC
CDR3aa: CASSQYGQSYEQYF

abundance: NA
v_gene: TRBV27
d_gene: NA
j_gene: TRBJ1-5
CDR3nt: TGTGCCAGCAGTTTAACGTTGGGGGGAAATCAGCCCCAGCATTTT
CDR3aa: CASSLTLGGNQPQHF

abundance: NA
v_gene: TRBV7-9
d_gene: NA
j_gene: TRBJ2-1
CDR3nt: TGTGCCAGCAGCTTAGCCCCAGGGATTGTGGCTGAGCAGTTCTTC
CDR3aa: CASSLAPGIVAEQFF

abundance: NA
v_gene: TRBV25-1
d_gene: TRBD2
j_gene: TRBJ2-2
CDR3nt: TGTGCCAGCAGTGCTAGCGGCTATAACACCGGGGAGCTGTTTTTT
CDR3aa: CASSASGYNTGELFF

abundance: NA
v_gene: TRBV30
d_gene: NA
j_gene: TRBJ1-6
CDR3nt: TGTGCCTGGAAAAGGCAGGGACAAACGAATTCACCCCTCCACTTT
CDR3aa: CAWKRQGQTNSPLHF

abundance: NA
v_gene: TRBV5-4
d_gene: TRBD2
j_gene: TRBJ2-1
CDR3nt: TGTGCCAGCAGCGGAGCGGGGGCCAGCTCCTACAATGAGCAGTTCTTC
CDR3aa: CASSGAGASSYNEQFF

abundance: NA
v_gene: TRBV5-4
d_gene: NA
j_gene: TRBJ2-5
CDR3nt: TGTGCCAGCAGCTTGGATTCGGAGACCCAGTACTTC
CDR3aa: CASSLDSETQYF

abundance: NA
v_gene: TRBV7-9
d_gene: TRBD1
j_gene: TRBJ2-7
CDR3nt: TGTGCCAGCAGCTCTAGGGACAGGGCTTACGAGCAGTACTTC
CDR3aa: CASSSRDRAYEQYF